The source of this T cell receptor beta chain is a study of siplizumab effects on memory and regulatory T cells. Study conclusions and caveats: The study found that siplizumab significantly reduced alloreactive sequences traceable to unstimulated CD4+ memory cells. The average Treg-derived proportion among mappable alloreactive CD4+ clones was 65% to 75% with siplizumab versus 25% to 30% in controls.

With regard to this clone: The antigen is not known.

V was clipped by 1 base and J by 0 bases; unmatched bases: 2. This CDR3 is 15 amino acids long. Germline V gene data show CDR1 as SNHLY and CDR2 as FYNNEI. Using immunoSEQ multiplex PCR, the repertoire was profiled, and TCRdb retains in-frame clones only, with some absent. The data hold over 100,000 clones, with 90% to 95% observed a single time. This TCR was sampled from a human donor in good health. Sequenced sample: CD4+ T cells sorted from blood. The rearrangement uses TRBV2 and TRBJ1-1; 7 bases map to TRBD1. CDR3 in amino acids: CASSEDRGLNTEAFF. In nucleotides, the CDR3 is TGTGCCAGCAGTGAAGACAGGGGCCTGAACACTGAAGCTTTCTTT.